These 3 T cell receptor beta chains originate from one sample sequenced in a study of beta chain features in type 1 diabetes. Antigens for these TCRs are unknown. Investigators reverse transcribed all isolated RNA, so they sequenced expressed TCRB transcripts. TCRdb's table, derived via immunoSEQ multiplex PCR, lists solely in-frame clones and lacks some. This sample has more than 250,000 clones; around 21% occur once, and the top ten carry around 0.028%. Whole-study findings and limits: The study found moderately but significantly shorter TCRB CDR3s in all four CD4+ subsets of Type 1 diabetes patients.

Sequencing input: naive CD4+ T cells from blood. These receptors all stem from a woman in her forties with type 1 diabetes.

This clone appeared a few times. V usage is TRBV30 and J usage is TRBJ1-2; a weak D match, TRBD1 (5 bases). The CDR3 length is 13 residues. V lost 1 base, J lost 6 bases, and 12 bases lay in between. The V gene's germline CDR1 is GTSNPN and CDR2 SVGIG (reference sequence). The CDR3 spells CAWSERGGDGYTF. CDR3 in DNA: TGTGCCTGGAGTGAAAGGGGAGGCGATGGCTACACCTTC.

This chain links TRBV4-3 with TRBJ2-7; TRBD2 matches 11 bases. Germline values: CDR1 LGHNA, CDR2 YSLEER. The J segment lost 2 bases and the V segment lost 1 base, leaving 1 base of the junction unmatched. This CDR3 spans 15 amino acids. The chain's CDR3 is CASSQVLAGAYEQYF. Here the CDR3 DNA reads TGCGCCAGCAGCCAAGTACTAGCGGGGGCCTACGAGCAGTACTTC.

CDR3 nucleotides: TGTGCCAGCAGCGACAATCCCGGGGGGCAAGCAGATACGCAGTATTTT. This translates into CASSDNPGGQADTQYF. The V call is TRBV9, the J call TRBJ2-3, with a tentative D call TRBD2 (7 bases). V shed 3 bases and J shed 4 bases, with 18 bases lying between them. The CDR3 covers 16 residues. Germline CDR1 reads SGDLS; CDR2 reads YYNGEE.